This T cell receptor beta chain appears in the sequencing data of a study of blood T cell repertoires in COVID-19 (TCRdb year 2020). With regard to the full study: Samples covering the acute and convalescent phases of COVID-19 were provided by collaborators in the United States, Italy and Spain. Deeply sampled blood TCRbeta repertoires from subjects exposed to, actively infected with, or recovered from COVID-19 were included in the dataset. Where available, HLA class I and class II types were obtained from metadata supplied by the sample provider rather than from assay-based typing. Samples came from the ongoing ImmuneRACE study (first 160 participants) plus 1,254 subjects from 6 global collaborators. The repertoires were made available in a free public database intended to serve as a resource for research on the immune response to SARS-CoV-2. The sample metadata nearly always contained a de-identified subject ID, COVID-19 status, age in years and sex. The material from the prospective study consisted of cDNA or gDNA derived from T cells, B-cell-depleted T cells, or PBMCs.

The immunoSEQ Assay, a bias-controlled multiplex PCR, was used to amplify TCRbeta CDR3 regions from genomic DNA. The authors' pipeline ran thus. The number of nucleated cells in each sample was estimated from the amplification of reference gene primers within the assay. To quantify the absolute abundance of each unique TCRbeta CDR3 rearrangement, sequence reads were collapsed and filtered. For each sample, productive Simpson clonality was calculated by taking the square root of Simpson's diversity index across productive rearrangements. The table comes from immuneACCESS by way of TCRdb, which keeps in-frame sequences with V and J called. Part of the clones is missing from these tables; in studies checked, under half for an unresolved V gene and the rest for unknown reasons. That table gives V, J and clone size, and the DNA gave D and trimming. This sample gives some 98,000 clones in total; approximately 86% of them show up just once. Roughly a tenth of the sample goes to the ten largest clones.

Collaborating institutions collected whole blood in K2EDTA tubes following their own protocols. For TCRbeta analysis, collaborator samples were shipped as frozen whole blood, as isolated PBMCs, or as DNA extracted from either sample type. To note about this clone: Which antigen it targets is not known. There are no base qualities to consult, and no much larger clone falls within one base.

Including cysteine and phenylalanine, the CDR3 has 15 amino acids. Just CDR3 DNA is preserved here, 45 bases in frame from base 1. CDR1 and CDR2 were assigned from the germline V gene (reference sequence) as SGHKS and YYEKEE. V and J lose 4 bases and 4 bases, and a span of 14 bases separates them. The full study reports these points: Clinical and demographic metadata were provided uncurated, with the amount varying by source and participant.

This clonotype was obtained from a man between 65 and 79 years old with active or convalescent COVID-19. Recombination linked TRBV5-5 to TRBJ1-4; D gene: possibly TRBD1, on 6 matching bases. The sample comprised peripheral blood. CDR3 protein: CASSPPGHGNEKLFF. The DNA reads as follows: TGTGCCAGCAGCCCTCCGGGACACGGTAATGAAAAACTGTTTTTT.